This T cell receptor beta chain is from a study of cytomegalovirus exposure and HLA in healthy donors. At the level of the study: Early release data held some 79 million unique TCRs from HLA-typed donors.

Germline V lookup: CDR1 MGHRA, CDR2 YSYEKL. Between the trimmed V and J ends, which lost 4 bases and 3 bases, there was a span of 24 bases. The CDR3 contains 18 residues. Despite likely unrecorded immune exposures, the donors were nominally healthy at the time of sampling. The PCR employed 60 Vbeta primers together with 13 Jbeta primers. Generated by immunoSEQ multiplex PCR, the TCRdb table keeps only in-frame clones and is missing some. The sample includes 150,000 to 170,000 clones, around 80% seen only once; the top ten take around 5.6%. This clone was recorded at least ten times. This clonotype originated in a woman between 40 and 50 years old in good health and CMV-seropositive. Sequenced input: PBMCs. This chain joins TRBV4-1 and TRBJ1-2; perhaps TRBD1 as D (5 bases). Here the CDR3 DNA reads TGCGCCAGCAGCCCCGAGTCCCTGACGGGGGGAGCGCACTATGGCTACACCTTC. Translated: CASSPESLTGGAHYGYTF.